This T cell receptor beta chain was identified during a study of T cells after posttransplantation cyclophosphamide. The study's findings and limits: Later post-transplant blood repertoires were often dominated by donor CD8+ memory clones. After PTCy, TRB diversity resembled that of CNI/methotrexate controls.

The assay was immunoSEQ multiplex PCR, and TCRdb's table has in-frame clones only and misses some. Among about 11,000 clones listed, approximately 80% were seen once. The V end lost 5 bases, the J end lost 4 bases, and 6 bases lay between the germline ends. The CDR3 runs 12 residues. Germline CDR1 and CDR2: SGHVS and FNYEAQ. Cyclophosphamide on days +3 and +4 followed busulfan-fludarabine conditioning and a marrow graft. As regards this clone: Its antigen is unidentified.

The TCR originated in a female patient aged 50 to 65 who received an allogeneic stem cell transplant from a related donor, was CMV-positive, and had no GVHD. Some T cells may be the graft donor's. Material: PBMCs, obtained after allogeneic stem cell transplant with posttransplant cyclophosphamide. The chain has TRBV7-6 and TRBJ1-3; no definite D call. The CDR3 sequence: CASSQQGNTIYF. CDR3 nucleotide sequence: TGTGCCAGCAGCCAACAGGGAAACACCATATATTTT.